These 8 T cell receptor beta chains were sequenced from one sample in a study of blood T cell repertoires in COVID-19. Sequenced by immunoSEQ multiplex PCR; TCRdb stores in-frame clones only, minus some. Among about 150,000 clones listed, about nine tenths were seen once. Specimen: peripheral blood. The receptors were sampled from a woman aged 55-69 years with active or convalescent COVID-19.

A few counts support this clone. The chain carries TRBV20-1 and TRBJ2-1; no definite D call. The germline V and J ends were trimmed by 3 bases and 4 bases, with 7 bases remaining between them. Germline CDR1 is DFQATT and CDR2 is SNEGSKA (reference sequence). This CDR3 has 12 amino acids. The CDR3 sequence is CSASSGYNEQFF. CDR3 DNA: TGCAGTGCTAGTTCGGGTTACAATGAGCAGTTCTTC.

The genes are TRBV29-1 and TRBJ1-1, with 8 bases matching TRBD1. The CDR3 loop spans 13 amino acids. The V gene's germline CDR1 is SQVTM and CDR2 ANQGSEA. J lost 0 bases, V lost 7 bases, and 4 bases had no gene match. In DNA form, the CDR3 reads TGCAGCGCCTCGGGACAGGTGAACACTGAAGCTTTCTTT. Its protein is CSASGQVNTEAFF.

In its sample, this clone was seen once. Other DNA sequences of this sample code for an identical CDR3. V usage is TRBV18 and J usage is TRBJ1-2; 9 positions match TRBD1. The CDR3 totals 14 residues. CDR1 and CDR2 (germline): KGHSH, LQKENI. J was trimmed by 5 bases and V by 3 bases; bases with no gene match: 4. The CDR3 DNA reads TGTGCCAGCTCACCGGGGACAGGGTCATATGGCTACACCTTC. It encodes CASSPGTGSYGYTF.

The CDR3 region is CASSQAGRGLTEAFF. The CDR3 coding sequence is TGCGCCAGCAGCCAAGCAGGGAGGGGTCTCACTGAAGCTTTCTTT. V and J are TRBV4-3 and TRBJ1-1; D is possibly TRBD1 (5 bases). V was shortened by 1 base and J by 4 bases, with 13 bases between the two germline ends. Germline CDR1 LGHNA, CDR2 YSLEER. The CDR3 consists of 15 residues.

The chain combines TRBV29-1 with TRBJ1-1; D may be TRBD1 (5 bases). V was pared by 6 bases and J by 0 bases, with 11 bases between. The CDR3 has 13 amino acids. Per the germline V gene, CDR1 is SQVTM and CDR2 is ANQGSEA. For the CDR3, the DNA is TGCAGCGTCTGGGGGGGAGTGAACACTGAAGCTTTCTTT. It encodes CSVWGGVNTEAFF.

The chain has TRBV18 and TRBJ2-2, with D tentatively TRBD2 (5 bases). This CDR3 has 13 amino acids. The V and J ends lost 5 bases and 7 bases respectively, with 11 bases between them. The germline gives CDR1 KGHSH, CDR2 LQKENI. This CDR3 is CASSNLRDGELFF. CDR3 nucleotide sequence: TGTGCCAGCTCAAACCTTCGGGACGGGGAGCTGTTTTTT.

In its sample, this clone was seen once. This rearrangement joins TRBV6-1 to TRBJ1-6, with D unresolved. Trimming pared 1 base from V and 0 bases from J, leaving 10 bases between. The CDR3 length is 17 residues. Germline CDR1 MNHNS, CDR2 SASEGT. Here the CDR3 reads CASSEVRGNSYNSPLHF. The DNA for the CDR3 is TGTGCCAGCAGTGAAGTCCGGGGTAACTCCTATAATTCACCCCTCCACTTT.

The rearrangement uses TRBV30 and TRBJ1-6; TRBD1 aligns across 10 bases. The CDR3 consists of 14 residues. The J segment lost 8 bases and the V segment lost 1 base, leaving 2 bases of the junction unmatched. From germline, CDR1 is GTSNPN and CDR2 SVGIG (reference sequence). CDR3 sequence: CAWSAGQGDSPLHF. For the CDR3, the DNA is TGTGCCTGGAGTGCCGGACAGGGGGATTCACCCCTCCACTTT.